The 26 T cell receptor beta chains below all came from one sample that was sequenced in a study of neoadjuvant anti-PD-1 for oral cavity cancer. Produced via immunoSEQ multiplex PCR; TCRdb's table is partial and in-frame only. The sample yields thousands of clones, about 61% seen once. Sequenced here: tumor tissue, sampled before nivolumab (anti-PD-1) treatment. The source is a person aged 35-80 years with oral cavity squamous cell carcinoma.

V is TRBV15 and J is TRBJ1-3, with unresolved D. Trimming left V 1 base short and J 7 bases short, with 11 bases between. Germline V CDR1 and CDR2: LNHNV, YYDKDF (reference sequence). The CDR3 runs 14 residues. The CDR3 DNA reads TGTGCCACCAGCAGAGGCCGAGGAGGCAACACCATATATTTT. It encodes CATSRGRGGNTIYF. The full variable domain, its missing parts supplied by reference TRBV15 and TRBJ1-3, is DAMVIQNPRYQVTQFGKPVTLSCSQTLNHNVMYWYQQKSSQAPKLLFHYYDKDFNNEADTPDNFQSRRPNTSFCFLDIRSPGLGDTAMYLCATSRGRGGNTIYFGEGSWLTVV.

The CDR3 loop reads CASSPLAGGPRSSGANVLTF. DNA for the CDR3: TGTGCCAGCAGCCCACTAGCGGGAGGGCCTCGAAGCTCTGGGGCCAACGTCCTGACTTTC. The chain joins TRBV7-3 to TRBJ2-6; 13 bases match TRBD2. With V trimmed by 5 bases and J by 0 bases, 10 bases remained unmatched. This CDR3 contains 20 residues. The germline V gene has CDR1 SGHTA and CDR2 FQGTGA.

The chain is built from TRBV7-3 and TRBJ1-1; 9 bases are a match to TRBD1. The CDR3 runs 15 residues. Germline-derived CDR1 and CDR2 are SGHTA and FQGTGA. The V and J ends lost 5 bases and 6 bases, in that order; junction bases with no gene match: 10. For the CDR3, the DNA is TGTGCCAGCAGCCGCGGACAGGGGAGGTCCGCTGAAGCTTTCTTT. Encoded protein: CASSRGQGRSAEAFF.

V is TRBV19 and J is TRBJ2-6; D gene ambiguous. The germline gives CDR1 LNHDA, CDR2 SQIVND (reference sequence). CDR3 length: 16 amino acids. V shed 3 bases and J shed 2 bases, with 11 bases lying between them. As DNA, the CDR3 is TGTGCCAGTAGTATCGGAATTTCCGCTGGGGCCAACGTCCTGACTTTC. Amino acid sequence: CASSIGISAGANVLTF. Using reference TRBV19 and TRBJ2-6 for the parts outside the CDR3, the full variable domain is DGGITQSPKYLFRKEGQNVTLSCEQNLNHDAMYWYRQDPGQGLRLIYYSQIVNDFQKGDIAEGYSVSREKKESFPLTVTSAQKNPTAFYLCASSIGISAGANVLTFGAGSRLTVL.

The chain recombines TRBV7-2 with TRBJ1-3, with TRBD1 identical over 8 bases. The CDR3 runs 14 residues. J lost 7 bases, V lost 1 base, and 3 bases had no gene match. Germline V gene lookup returns CDR1 SGHTA and CDR2 FQGNSA. CDR3 protein: CASSLGHRGNTIYF. The CDR3 DNA reads as TGTGCCAGCAGCTTAGGGCACAGGGGGAACACCATATATTTT.

V and J are TRBV10-1 and TRBJ2-5; D is uncertain. The CDR3 is made up of 13 amino acids. The V gene's germline CDR1 is WNHNN and CDR2 SYGVQD (reference sequence). Trimming left V 2 bases short and J 4 bases short, with 8 bases between. CDR3 sequence: CASSEGWGETQYF. The CDR3 DNA is TGCGCCAGCAGTGAGGGTTGGGGAGAGACCCAGTACTTC.

The chain employs TRBV18 and TRBJ2-7; 9 bases fit TRBD2. In germline, CDR1 is KGHSH, CDR2 LQKENI. Trimming cost V 0 bases and J 0 bases; bases outside gene matches: 3. CDR3 length: 16 amino acids. CDR3 sequence reads: CASSPPAGGHSYEQYF. CDR3 bases: TGTGCCAGCTCACCACCAGCGGGGGGCCACTCCTACGAGCAGTACTTC.

The chain uses TRBV6-1 and TRBJ2-3; D not certain. Trimming removed 2 bases at V and 1 base at J, with 10 bases between. From germline, CDR1 is MNHNS and CDR2 SASEGT. This CDR3 comprises 15 residues. The CDR3 region is CASSEPAGRTDTQYF. In DNA form, the CDR3 reads TGTGCCAGCAGTGAACCCGCAGGACGCACAGATACGCAGTATTTT.

The chain is built from TRBV2 and TRBJ2-7, with TRBD1 matching 10 bases. The V segment lost 6 bases and the J segment 3 bases; nucleotides outside the gene matches: 5. The CDR3 extends over 14 amino acids. Germline-derived CDR1 and CDR2 are SNHLY and FYNNEI. The CDR3 sequence is CASRGDRGVYEQYF. The CDR3 DNA follows: TGTGCCAGCAGAGGGGACAGGGGTGTCTACGAGCAGTACTTC.

The table lists this clone with a few counts. The V gene is TRBV6-5, the J gene TRBJ1-1; D ambiguous. V dropped 7 bases and J dropped 4 bases, with 13 bases sitting between them. CDR1 and CDR2 (germline): MNHEY, SVGAGI. The CDR3 loop spans 13 amino acids. The CDR3 reads CASTKVGSTEAFF. As DNA, the CDR3 is TGTGCCAGCACTAAAGTAGGAAGCACTGAAGCTTTCTTT.

J is TRBJ1-4 and V is TRBV30; D gene ambiguous. Looked up from germline, CDR1 is GTSNPN and CDR2 is SVGIG (reference sequence). CDR3 length: 15 residues. The V end was cut by 3 bases, the J end by 4 bases, with 15 bases between. CDR3 loop: CAWRGFTGNNEKLFF. In nucleotides, the CDR3 is TGTGCCTGGAGGGGGTTTACGGGGAATAATGAAAAACTGTTTTTT. The whole variable domain, filled in from reference TRBV30 and TRBJ1-4, reads SQTIHQWPATLVQPVGSPLSLECTVEGTSNPNLYWYRQAAGRGLQLLFYSVGIGQISSEVPQNLSASRPQDRQFILSSKKLLLSDSGFYLCAWRGFTGNNEKLFFGSGTQLSVL.

This clone occurred a few times. The CDR3 bases are TGTGCCAGCAGTGGGGCCAGGGGGGCCGGGGAGCTGTTTTTT. This gives the protein CASSGARGAGELFF. The chain has TRBV25-1 and TRBJ2-2, with a tentative D call TRBD1 (7 bases). Germline V CDR1 and CDR2: MGHDK, SYGVNS. There are 14 residues in the CDR3. V lost 4 bases and J 6 bases, leaving 12 bases between the germline ends.

The genes are TRBV11-2 and TRBJ1-1; perhaps TRBD1 as D (5 bases). Germline CDR1 is SGHAT and CDR2 is FQNNGV. CDR3 size: 14 residues. With 5 bases removed from V and 2 bases from J, the gap between germline ends came to 12 bases. CDR3 residues: CASSPGGENTEAFF. In DNA, the CDR3 is TGTGCCAGCAGCCCCGGGGGAGAAAACACTGAAGCTTTCTTT. The full variable domain, in which reference TRBV11-2 and TRBJ1-1 provide the parts outside the CDR3, is EAGVAQSPRYKIIEKRQSVAFWCNPISGHATLYWYQQILGQGPKLLIQFQNNGVVDDSQLPKDRFSAERLKGVDSTLKIQPAKLEDSAVYLCASSPGGENTEAFFGQGTRLTVV.

The chain links TRBV27 to TRBJ1-2; perhaps TRBD1 as D (5 bases). CDR1 and CDR2 (germline): MNHEY, SMNVEV (reference sequence). Trimming pared 6 bases from V and 8 bases from J, leaving 16 bases between. The CDR3 runs to 13 residues. This CDR3 is CASSIQVGGGYTF. The CDR3 DNA is TGTGCCAGCAGCATACAAGTCGGGGGAGGCTACACCTTC.

The V call is TRBV19, the J call TRBJ2-3; the D is unclear. The germline V and J ends were trimmed by 5 bases and 5 bases, with 23 bases remaining between them. Germline V gene data show CDR1 as LNHDA and CDR2 as SQIVND (reference sequence). This CDR3 has 17 amino acids. The chain's CDR3 is CASSPVGSLSWLDTQYF. The CDR3 nucleotides read TGTGCCAGTAGTCCGGTAGGCAGTCTAAGTTGGCTAGATACGCAGTATTTT.

The V call is TRBV7-6, the J call TRBJ2-5; D unclear. Germline values: CDR1 SGHVS, CDR2 FNYEAQ. CDR3 length: 11 amino acids. Trimming stripped 5 bases from V and 5 bases from J, with 6 bases between. CDR3 residues: CASSPLETQYF. Here the CDR3 DNA reads TGTGCCAGCAGCCCCCTGGAGACCCAGTACTTC. Full variable domain (remainder filled in from reference TRBV7-6 and TRBJ2-5): GAGVSQSPRYKVTKRGQDVALRCDPISGHVSLYWYRQALGQGPEFLTYFNYEAQQDKSGLPNDRFSAERPEGSISTLTIQRTEQRDSAMYRCASSPLETQYFGPGTRLLVL.

This clone came up once. V usage is TRBV12-5 and J usage is TRBJ2-3, with 8 positions matching TRBD1. The J segment lost 1 base and the V segment lost 5 bases, leaving 2 bases of the junction unmatched. The CDR3 has 14 amino acids. Germline-derived CDR1 and CDR2 are LGHNT and FRNRAP. The DNA of the CDR3 is TGTGCTAGTGGTCAGGGGGCTGGCACAGATACGCAGTATTTT. Amino acid sequence: CASGQGAGTDTQYF.

This clone appeared a few times. V and J are TRBV9 and TRBJ1-6; D remains ambiguous. Trimming removed 0 bases at V and 11 bases at J, with 9 bases between. Looked up from germline, CDR1 is SGDLS and CDR2 is YYNGEE. The CDR3 consists of 13 residues. The CDR3, as DNA: TGTGCCAGCAGCGTAGATGAGGGAGCACCCCTCCACTTT. Translation gives CASSVDEGAPLHF.

The genes are TRBV9 and TRBJ1-6; TRBD1 agrees at 8 bases. Unmatched junction bases numbered 7, after V lost 0 bases and J lost 8 bases. Per the germline V gene, CDR1 is SGDLS and CDR2 is YYNGEE. CDR3 length equals 16 residues. In DNA, the CDR3 is TGTGCCAGCAGCGTAGCCCCGGACAGGGCGGATTCACCCCTCCACTTT. Amino acid sequence: CASSVAPDRADSPLHF.

This rearrangement joins TRBV27 to TRBJ2-1, with TRBD2 matching 14 bases. This CDR3 is 20 amino acids long. CDR1 and CDR2 (germline): MNHEY, SMNVEV (reference sequence). Trimming at V came to 0 bases and at J to 4 bases, leaving 11 bases not matched to a gene. CDR3 in amino acids: CASSLSKSLGLAGVYNEQFF. In nucleotides, the CDR3 is TGTGCCAGCAGTTTATCTAAAAGTTTGGGACTAGCGGGAGTGTACAATGAGCAGTTCTTC.

V gene TRBV2 combines with J gene TRBJ1-5; D may be TRBD1 (5 bases). Trimming cost V 6 bases and J 0 bases, with 12 bases left between them. Per germline, CDR1 SNHLY and CDR2 FYNNEI. This CDR3 region has 15 residues. In DNA, the CDR3 is TGTGCCAGCAGGGCCGGGGCCTCTAGCAATCAGCCCCAGCATTTT. It translates to CASRAGASSNQPQHF.

The sample holds a few counts of this clone. The chain is built from TRBV19 and TRBJ1-5; D is possibly TRBD1 (6 bases). Germline V gene lookup returns CDR1 LNHDA and CDR2 SQIVND (reference sequence). This CDR3 comprises 16 residues. Trimming stripped 5 bases from V and 5 bases from J, with 19 bases between. CDR3 nucleotide sequence: TGTGCCAGTAGTCACCGGGAGACAGGCCCTTATCAGCCCCAGCATTTT. It specifies CASSHRETGPYQPQHF.

V gene TRBV9 combines with J gene TRBJ2-7; TRBD1 aligns across 10 bases. The CDR3 totals 14 residues. CDR1 is SGDLS, CDR2 YYNGEE, per germline. Trimming removed 2 bases from V and 6 bases from J; junction bases left unmatched: 5. CDR3 DNA sequence: TGTGCCAGCAGCGTGGGACAGGGGTTCAGCGAGCAGTACTTC. Translating gives CASSVGQGFSEQYF.

The chain uses TRBV16 and TRBJ1-5, with no clear D. The length of the CDR3 is 14 residues. Germline CDR1 reads KGHSY; CDR2 reads FQNENV. The V end was cut by 0 bases, the J end by 3 bases, with 6 bases between. CDR3 region: CASSQSGVNQPQHF. CDR3 nucleotide sequence: TGTGCCAGCAGCCAATCGGGTGTCAATCAGCCCCAGCATTTT.

This clone was observed once. The V gene is TRBV6-6, the J gene TRBJ2-2; 8 bases match TRBD1. The CDR3 extends over 16 amino acids. The V gene end was trimmed by 2 bases and the J gene end by 0 bases; junction bases not matched to a gene: 2. Germline V CDR1 and CDR2: MNHNY, SVGAGI (reference sequence). The CDR3 bases are TGTGCCAGCAGTTACCCAGGGGGCCCGAACACCGGGGAGCTGTTTTTT. Translation: CASSYPGGPNTGELFF.

The V gene is TRBV7-9, the J gene TRBJ1-3; maybe TRBD1 (6 bases). CDR3 size: 15 residues. The germline CDR1 and CDR2 sequences are SEHNR and FQNEAQ (reference sequence). The V end lost 1 base, the J end lost 2 bases, and 9 bases lay between the germline ends. Written as DNA, the CDR3 is TGTGCCAGCAGCTTAGTGGGGACAACTGGAAACACCATATATTTT. It encodes CASSLVGTTGNTIYF.